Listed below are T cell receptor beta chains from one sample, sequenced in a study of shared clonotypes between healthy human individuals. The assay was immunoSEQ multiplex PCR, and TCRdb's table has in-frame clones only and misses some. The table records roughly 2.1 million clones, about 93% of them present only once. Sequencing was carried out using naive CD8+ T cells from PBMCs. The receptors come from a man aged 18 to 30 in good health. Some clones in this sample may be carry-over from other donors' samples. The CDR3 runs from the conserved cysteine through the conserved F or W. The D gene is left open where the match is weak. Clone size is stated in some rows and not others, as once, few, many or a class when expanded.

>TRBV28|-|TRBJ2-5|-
TGTGCCAGCAGCCCCGGGCCCCTGTGGGAGACCCAGTACTTC
CASSPGPLWETQYF
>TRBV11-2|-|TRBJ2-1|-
TGTGCCAGCAGCTTGAGGGGGGGTAACGATGAGCAGTTCTTC
CASSLRGGNDEQFF
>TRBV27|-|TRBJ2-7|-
TGTGCCAGCAGCTCGGACAGAGCGATCAGGGGTGGGGTTCCCGAGCAGTACTTC
CASSSDRAIRGGVPEQYF
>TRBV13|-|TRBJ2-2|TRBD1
TGTGCCAGCAGCCCAGGGGGCTGGGTCACCGGGGAGCTGTTTTTT
CASSPGGWVTGELFF
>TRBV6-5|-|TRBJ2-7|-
TGTGCCAGCAGTGCCGCCGGGACCCTCGAGTACGAGCAGTACTTC
CASSAAGTLEYEQYF
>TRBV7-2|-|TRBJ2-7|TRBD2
TGTGCCAGCAGCTTACTAGCGGGAGACAAATACGAGCAGTACTTC
CASSLLAGDKYEQYF
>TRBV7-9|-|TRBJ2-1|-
TGTGCCAGCAGCTTAAGTGGGGGAAGCTCCTACAATGAGCAGTTCTTC
CASSLSGGSSYNEQFF
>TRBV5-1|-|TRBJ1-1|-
TGCGCCAGCAGCTTGGGGAGGGGCGCACTTGAAGCTTTCTTT
CASSLGRGALEAFF
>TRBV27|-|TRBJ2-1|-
TGTGCCAGCAGTCGCCGGGTCAGCTCCTACAATGAGCAGTTCTTC
CASSRRVSSYNEQFF
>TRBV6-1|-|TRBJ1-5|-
TGTGCCTATGCGGCAGGGGTGGGTCAGCCCCAGCATTTT
CAYAAGVGQPQHF
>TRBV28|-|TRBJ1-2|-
TGTGCCAGCAGTTCTGCAGCCTATGGCTACACCTTC
CASSSAAYGYTF
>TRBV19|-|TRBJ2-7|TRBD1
TGTGCCAGTAGTAGCTGGGACAGGGACTACGAGCAGTACTTC
CASSSWDRDYEQYF
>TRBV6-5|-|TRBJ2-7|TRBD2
TGTGCCAGCAGTTACTCCCACGGGAGGCTTCCCTACGAGCAGTACTTC
CASSYSHGRLPYEQYF
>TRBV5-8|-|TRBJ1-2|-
TGTGCCAGCAGCTTGGGACCGATCTATGGCTACACCTTC
CASSLGPIYGYTF
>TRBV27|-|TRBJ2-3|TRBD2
TGTGCCAGCAGTTTCTCCACTAGCGGGAGTAGCACAGATACGCAGTATTTT
CASSFSTSGSSTDTQYF
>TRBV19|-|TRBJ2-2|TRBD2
TGTGCCAGTACGAGGCTAGCGGATAACACCGGGGAGCTGTTTTTT
CASTRLADNTGELFF
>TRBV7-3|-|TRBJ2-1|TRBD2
TGTGCCAGCAGCTCTAGCGGGAGGGCCTATGAGCAGTTCTTC
CASSSSGRAYEQFF
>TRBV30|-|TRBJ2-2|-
TGTGCCTGGACCATTGGACACGTCACCGGGGAGCTGTTTTTT
CAWTIGHVTGELFF
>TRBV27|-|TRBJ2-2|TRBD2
TGTGCCAGCAGTTCCACCCTTAGCGGGAGGGCTGATTGGACCGGGGAGCTGTTTTTT
CASSSTLSGRADWTGELFF
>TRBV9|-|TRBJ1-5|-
TGTGCCAGCAGCCTCTTGGGGGGTCAGCCCCAGCATTTT
CASSLLGGQPQHF
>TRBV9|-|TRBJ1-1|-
TGTGCCAGCAGCGTAGGTTATCTGAACACTGAAGCTTTCTTT
CASSVGYLNTEAFF
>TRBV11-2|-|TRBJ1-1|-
TGTGCCAGCAGCCTACATCCGGGGAGTAGTGGAGCTTTCTTT
CASSLHPGSSGAFF
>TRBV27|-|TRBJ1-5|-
TGTGCCAGCACCCCGGGGGTTGGGGGCAATCAGCCCCAGCATTTT
CASTPGVGGNQPQHF
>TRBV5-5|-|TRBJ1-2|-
TGTGCCAGCAGCTTGAACAGTAACTATGGCTACACCTTC
CASSLNSNYGYTF
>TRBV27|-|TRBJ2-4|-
TGTGCCAGCAGTTTAGTGGGGCAGGACATTCAGTACTTC
CASSLVGQDIQYF
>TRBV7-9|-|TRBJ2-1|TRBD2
TGTGCCAGCAGCTTGACTAGCGGCCTCTACAATGAGCAGTTCTTC
CASSLTSGLYNEQFF
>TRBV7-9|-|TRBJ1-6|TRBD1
TGTGCCAGCAGCTTCTGGGACAGGAATTCACCCCTCCACTTT
CASSFWDRNSPLHF
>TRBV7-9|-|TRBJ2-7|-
TGTGCCAGCAGCTTAGATTGGTTGGGGATCGCCTACGAGCAGTACTTC
CASSLDWLGIAYEQYF
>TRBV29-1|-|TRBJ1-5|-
TGCAGCGCGGGCGAGGGATCCTTCAATCAGCCCCAGCATTTT
CSAGEGSFNQPQHF
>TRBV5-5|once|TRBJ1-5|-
TGTGCCAGCAGCTTGTATTTGACCGACGATCAGCGGCTCCAGCATTTT
CASSLYLTDDQRLQHF
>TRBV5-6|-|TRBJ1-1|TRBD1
TGTGCCAGCAGCCCCGGCAGGGGGCGGAGGGACGCTGAAGCTTTCTTT
CASSPGRGRRDAEAFF
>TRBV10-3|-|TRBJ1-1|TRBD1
TGTGCCATCAGTTTCGGGACAGTTAACACTGAAGCTTTCTTT
CAISFGTVNTEAFF
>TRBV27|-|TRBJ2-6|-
TGTGCCAGCGGGATCGGGGCCAACGTCCTGACTTTC
CASGIGANVLTF
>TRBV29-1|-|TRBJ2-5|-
TGCAGCGCACGGGAGCAAGAGACCCAGTACTTC
CSAREQETQYF
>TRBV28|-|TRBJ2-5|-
TGTGCCAGCAGTACCCAGGGGTCACAAGAGACCCAGTACTTC
CASSTQGSQETQYF
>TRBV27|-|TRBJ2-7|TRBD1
TGTGCCAGCAGCCATACATACCGGGACAGCTACGAGCAGTACTTC
CASSHTYRDSYEQYF
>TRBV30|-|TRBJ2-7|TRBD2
TGTGCCTGGACGGGGGCCGGGACTAGCTTTGACGAGCAGTACTTC
CAWTGAGTSFDEQYF
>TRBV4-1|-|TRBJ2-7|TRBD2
TGCGCCAGCAGCCAAGACGGGGCGGGAGGGGGAGGCGAGCAGTACTTC
CASSQDGAGGGGEQYF
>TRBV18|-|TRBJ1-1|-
TGTGCCAGCTCTCCAGGGGAGGTCACTGAAGCTTTCTTT
CASSPGEVTEAFF
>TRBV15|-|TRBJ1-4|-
TGTGCCACCAGCAGAGCCCACGGGGCTGTTAATGAAAAACTGTTTTTT
CATSRAHGAVNEKLFF
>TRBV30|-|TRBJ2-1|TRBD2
TGTGCCTGCCCAGGACTAGCGGGCCGCTCCTACAATGAGCAGTTCTTC
CACPGLAGRSYNEQFF
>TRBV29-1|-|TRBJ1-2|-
TGCAGCGCCACCGGGGGTAACTCTACCCCCTATGGCTACACCTTC
CSATGGNSTPYGYTF
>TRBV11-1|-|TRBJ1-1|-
TGTGCCAGCAGCCCATACAGAGCTCGGAACACTGAAGCTTTCTTT
CASSPYRARNTEAFF
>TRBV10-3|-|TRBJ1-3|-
TGTGCCATCAGTGATGGTGTCAGAAACACCATATATTTT
CAISDGVRNTIYF
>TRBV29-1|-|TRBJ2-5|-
TGCAGCGCCCGGACCTCGTACCAAGAGACCCAGTACTTC
CSARTSYQETQYF
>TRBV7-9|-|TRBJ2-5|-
TGTGCCAGCAGCCATTCAATAACTCCCCAAGAGACCCAGTACTTC
CASSHSITPQETQYF
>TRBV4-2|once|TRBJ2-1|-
TGTGCCAGCAGCCAACCCCAGGAAATCGGCTACAATGAGCAGTTCTTC
CASSQPQEIGYNEQFF
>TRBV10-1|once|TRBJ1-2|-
TGCGCCAGCCCCGAGCCGGCAGGGTGCGGCTACACCTTC
CASPEPAGCGYTF
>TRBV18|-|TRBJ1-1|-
TGTGCCAGCTCACCTGGGGGAGGGGCGGTTACTGAAGCTTTCTTT
CASSPGGGAVTEAFF